These 2 T cell receptor beta chains were all obtained from the same sample, sequenced in a study of cytomegalovirus exposure and HLA in healthy donors. PCR amplification relied on 60 Vbeta primers (plus 13 Jbeta primers). TCRdb keeps only in-frame clones here, not all; method: immunoSEQ multiplex PCR. The profile shows tens of thousands of clones, roughly 80% of them singletons. The source material was PBMCs. The receptor set was obtained from a man younger than 45 in good health and CMV-seronegative.

The chain couples TRBV5-1 to TRBJ1-3, with D hard to call. V dropped 0 bases and J dropped 2 bases, with 12 bases sitting between them. There are 16 residues in the CDR3. Germline values: CDR1 SGHRS, CDR2 YFSETQ. CDR3 residues: CASSLGSGATGNTIYF. The CDR3 coding sequence is TGCGCCAGCAGCTTGGGGTCCGGAGCAACTGGAAACACCATATATTTT.

This chain uses TRBV9 with TRBJ2-7; D is possibly TRBD2 (5 bases). Germline CDR1 reads SGDLS; CDR2 reads YYNGEE. The V end was cut by 4 bases, the J end by 2 bases, with 10 bases between. The length of the CDR3 is 13 residues. The CDR3 protein is CASSPRTAYEQYF. In nucleotides, the CDR3 is TGTGCCAGCAGCCCTCGGACTGCCTACGAGCAGTACTTC.